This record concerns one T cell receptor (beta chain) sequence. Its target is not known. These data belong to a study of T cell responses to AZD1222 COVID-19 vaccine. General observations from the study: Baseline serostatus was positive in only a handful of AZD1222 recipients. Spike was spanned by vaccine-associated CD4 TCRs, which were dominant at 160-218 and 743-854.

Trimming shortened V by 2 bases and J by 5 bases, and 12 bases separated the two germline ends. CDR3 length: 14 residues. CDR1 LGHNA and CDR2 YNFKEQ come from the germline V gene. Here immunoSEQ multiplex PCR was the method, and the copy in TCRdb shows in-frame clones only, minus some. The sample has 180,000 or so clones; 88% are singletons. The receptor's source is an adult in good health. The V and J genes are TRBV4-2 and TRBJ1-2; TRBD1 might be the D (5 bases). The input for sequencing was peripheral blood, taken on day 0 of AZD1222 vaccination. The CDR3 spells CASSQTARGYGYTF. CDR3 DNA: TGTGCCAGCAGCCAAACGGCACGGGGGTATGGCTACACCTTC.